This is a list of T cell receptor beta chains from one sample in a study of TIL therapy for anti-PD-1-resistant metastatic lung cancer. The data were produced by immunoSEQ multiplex PCR, yet TCRdb's version contains in-frame clones alone and is incomplete. Here the sample spans around 30,000 clones, about 79% being singletons. This sample comprised blood, obtained at baseline. The receptors here all came from a woman aged 25 to 80 with non-small cell lung cancer. Each CDR3 is given with its conserved first and last residue. Fields, in order: D gene, J gene, clone size, V gene, CDR3 DNA, CDR3 protein. A D gene is named only where the DNA matches it firmly. Expanded clones are given a class, and other clones once, few, many or no size at all.

TRBD1 TRBJ2-7 NA TRBV10-2 TGCGCCAGCAGTGGAGGCCGGGGGGGGACAGGGGCAGACGAGCAGTACTTC CASSGGRGGTGADEQYF
NA TRBJ2-7 NA TRBV28 TGTGCCAGCAGTTTATTGGGGGGCTCCTACGAGCAGTACTTC CASSLLGGSYEQYF
NA TRBJ1-4 NA TRBV2 TGTGCCAGCAGTCCTCAGCGGACAGCTAATGAAAAACTGTTTTTT CASSPQRTANEKLFF
NA TRBJ2-1 NA TRBV6-1 TGTGCCAGCATGACTCGGGGTGGGAATGAGCAGTTCTTC CASMTRGGNEQFF
NA TRBJ2-3 NA TRBV20-1 TGCAGTGCGGCCACAGATACGCAGTATTTT CSAATDTQYF
NA TRBJ2-7 NA TRBV7-2 TGTGCCAGCAGCTTGGTCTCCTACGAGCAGTACTTC CASSLVSYEQYF
TRBD1 TRBJ1-1 NA TRBV28 TGTGCCAGCACCCAGGACAGGGCAAACACTGAAGCTTTCTTT CASTQDRANTEAFF
NA TRBJ2-7 NA TRBV11-3 TGTGCCAGCAGCCCCGGGACCGCTCGGGCCGAGCAGTACTTC CASSPGTARAEQYF
NA TRBJ2-3 NA TRBV21-1 TGTGCCAGCAGCAAACGAACAGATACGCAGTATTTT CASSKRTDTQYF
NA TRBJ1-2 NA TRBV19 TGTGCCAGTAGTGCAACCATCGACACTCGTGGCTACACCTTC CASSATIDTRGYTF
NA TRBJ2-1 few TRBV11-2 TGTGCCAGCAGCCGCTTCGGAATGGGAGGTTTCAATGAGCAGTTCTTC CASSRFGMGGFNEQFF
NA TRBJ2-7 NA TRBV5-6 TGTGCCAGCAGCTTTGGCAGGGCCTACGAGCAGTACTTC CASSFGRAYEQYF
TRBD1 TRBJ2-7 NA TRBV5-6 TGTGCCAGCAGCACACGACAGGGAATCTACGAGCAGTACTTC CASSTRQGIYEQYF
NA TRBJ1-2 NA TRBV6-5 TGTGCCAGCAGTTACTCCGGACAGATCTACACCTTC CASSYSGQIYTF
TRBD2 TRBJ2-7 NA TRBV11-3 TGTGCCAGCAGCCCAGGACTAGCGGGGCAATCCTACGAGCAGTACTTC CASSPGLAGQSYEQYF
NA TRBJ2-6 NA TRBV18 TGTGCCAGCTCACCAACGGACAGTTTGGGGGCCAACGTCCTGACTTTC CASSPTDSLGANVLTF
NA TRBJ1-1 NA TRBV6-5 TGTGCCAGCACCCATAATCATGGAAGTATCGGAGCTTTCTTT CASTHNHGSIGAFF
TRBD1 TRBJ2-7 NA TRBV10-2 TGCGCCAGCAGTTTACAGGGGGCCCTTAACGAGCAGTACTTC CASSLQGALNEQYF
TRBD1 TRBJ1-2 NA TRBV11-2 TGTGCCAGCAGCCCACAGGGGATATATGGCTACACCTTC CASSPQGIYGYTF
TRBD1 TRBJ2-3 NA TRBV7-8 TGTGCCAGCAGCTCGCGTCGGCCGACAGGGTCGGTGACTGTGGATACGCAGTATTTT CASSSRRPTGSVTVDTQYF
NA TRBJ1-1 once TRBV27 TGTGCCAGCAGTTTTTCAGTGTCAGCTGAAGCTTTCTTT CASSFSVSAEAFF
TRBD1 TRBJ2-1 NA TRBV10-3 TGTGCCATCAGGGACAGGTATAGCAATGAGCAGTTCTTC CAIRDRYSNEQFF
TRBD2 TRBJ2-1 NA TRBV27 TGTGCCAGCAGGGCTAGCGGGAGAGCTGAGCAGTTCTTC CASRASGRAEQFF
NA TRBJ2-7 medium-sized TRBV15 TGTGCCACCAGCAGAGCCGGGCCAGGGCACTACGAGCAGTACTTC CATSRAGPGHYEQYF
NA TRBJ1-1 once TRBV5-1 TGCGCCAGCAGCTTGGATCCGAACACTGAAGCTTTCTTT CASSLDPNTEAFF
NA TRBJ2-7 NA TRBV11-2 TGTGCCAGCAGCCCCGGGCGGGCGAGAGCCACCTACGAGCAGTACTTC CASSPGRARATYEQYF
TRBD2 TRBJ2-2 NA TRBV7-2 TGTGCCAGCAGCCCAAGCGGGAGCGGAACCGGGGAGCTGTTTTTT CASSPSGSGTGELFF
TRBD1 TRBJ2-1 NA TRBV2 TGTGCCAGCAGTGAAAAAGGACAGGGCTACAATGAGCAGTTCTTC CASSEKGQGYNEQFF
NA TRBJ1-3 NA TRBV6-1 TGTGCCAGTCGGGACGCTTCAACGAGAGGAAACACCATATATTTT CASRDASTRGNTIYF
NA TRBJ1-1 NA TRBV9 TGTGCCAGCAGCGCGGTATCGGGAGGCTCCACTGAAGCTTTCTTT CASSAVSGGSTEAFF
NA TRBJ2-5 NA TRBV5-1 TGCGCCAGCAGCTTGCAGGCATCTGGGGAGACCCAGTACTTC CASSLQASGETQYF
TRBD2 TRBJ2-3 NA TRBV4-2 TGTGCCAGCAGAAAAAACGCGGGAGCGGGGGGCACAGATACGCAGTATTTT CASRKNAGAGGTDTQYF
NA TRBJ2-6 NA TRBV2 TGTGCCAGCAGTGACGGGGGACGCAATTTCTCTGGGGCCAACGTCCTGACTTTC CASSDGGRNFSGANVLTF
TRBD1 TRBJ2-1 few TRBV27 TGTGCCAGCAGATCGGACAGGGCCAATGAGCAGTTCTTC CASRSDRANEQFF
NA TRBJ2-7 NA TRBV28 TGTGCCAGCAGTCCCTTATTAAGATCGAGCTCCTACGAGCAGTACTTC CASSPLLRSSSYEQYF
TRBD2 TRBJ2-2 NA TRBV11-3 TGTGCCAGCCGAAAGTCCCTAGCGGGAGCTGCGAACACCGGGGAGCTGTTTTTT CASRKSLAGAANTGELFF
NA TRBJ2-1 NA TRBV5-5 TGTGCCAGCAGCGGACGTAGCTCCTACAATGAGCAGTTCTTC CASSGRSSYNEQFF
NA TRBJ2-7 NA TRBV27 TGTGCCAGCAGTTTAACTGGGAACGAGCAGTACTTC CASSLTGNEQYF
NA TRBJ1-3 NA TRBV7-8 TGTGCCAGCAGCTTAGGTACTTCAAACACCATATATTTT CASSLGTSNTIYF
TRBD1 TRBJ2-5 NA TRBV10-3 TGTGCCATCAGTAGAAGCCCCCGGGACAGGGGTGAGACCCAGTACTTC CAISRSPRDRGETQYF
TRBD2 TRBJ2-1 NA TRBV5-4 TGTGCCAGCAGCTCGCCGGCGGGGGAGGGCAATGAGCAGTTCTTC CASSSPAGEGNEQFF
NA TRBJ2-5 NA TRBV7-9 TGTGCCAGCAGCTTAGGCCGGATAGAGACCCAGTACTTC CASSLGRIETQYF
NA TRBJ2-7 NA TRBV5-1 TGCGCCAGCAGGGGACTCCGCTCCTACGAGCAGTACTTC CASRGLRSYEQYF
NA TRBJ2-7 NA TRBV18 TGTGCCAGCTCACCAAGGGAATCCTACGAGCAGTACTTC CASSPRESYEQYF
TRBD1 TRBJ1-1 NA TRBV10-2 TGCGCCAGCAGCGGACAGGGGTCGAACACTGAAGCTTTCTTT CASSGQGSNTEAFF
NA TRBJ1-1 few TRBV21-1 TGTGCCAGCAGCAAAGAGGGGGCACCCATGAACACTGAAGCTTTCTTT CASSKEGAPMNTEAFF
TRBD1 TRBJ1-1 NA TRBV7-9 TGTGCCAGCAGCTTAGCCGGCGCGGACAGGGCGGGGGGTACTGAAGCTTTCTTT CASSLAGADRAGGTEAFF
NA TRBJ2-3 NA TRBV6-6 TGTGCCAGCAGTTATCCGAGGGATACGCAGTATTTT CASSYPRDTQYF
TRBD1 TRBJ2-7 once TRBV4-1 TGCGCCAGCAGCCAAACGGGACAGGGTTTTTACGAGCAGTACTTC CASSQTGQGFYEQYF
TRBD2 TRBJ2-5 few TRBV15 TGTGCCACCAGCAGGGGAGGACTAGCGGAGACCCAGTACTTC CATSRGGLAETQYF
NA TRBJ1-4 NA TRBV15 TGTGCCACCAGCAGGAAAGACCGAAAACTGTTTTTT CATSRKDRKLFF
NA TRBJ1-2 NA TRBV29-1 TGCAGCGTTATAGGACAGCACGATGGCTACACCTTC CSVIGQHDGYTF
TRBD2 TRBJ2-1 NA TRBV2 TGTGCCAGCAGGGCCGCCGGGACTAGCGGGAGGCTCTTGCGGGTCCATGAGCAGTTCTTC CASRAAGTSGRLLRVHEQFF
TRBD2 TRBJ2-1 few TRBV29-1 TGCAGCGTTGAAGGTCTAGCGGGAGGCTGGAATGAGCAGTTCTTC CSVEGLAGGWNEQFF